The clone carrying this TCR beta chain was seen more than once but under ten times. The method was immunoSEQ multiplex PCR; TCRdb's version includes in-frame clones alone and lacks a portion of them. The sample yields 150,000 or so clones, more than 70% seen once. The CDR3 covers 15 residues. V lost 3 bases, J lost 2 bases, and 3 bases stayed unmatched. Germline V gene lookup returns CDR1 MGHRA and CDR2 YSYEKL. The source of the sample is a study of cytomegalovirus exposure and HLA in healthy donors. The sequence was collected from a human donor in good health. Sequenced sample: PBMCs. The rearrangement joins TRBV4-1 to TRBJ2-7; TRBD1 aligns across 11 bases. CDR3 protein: CASSQGTGGTYEQYF. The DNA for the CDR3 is TGCGCCAGCAGCCAGGGGACAGGGGGTACCTACGAGCAGTACTTC.